These 14 T cell receptor beta chains originate from one sample sequenced in a study of multiple sclerosis patients with progressive multifocal leukoencephalopathy (dated by TCRdb to 2018 to 2020). The sample's time point, from its label and the paper: before natalizumab initiation. The library was produced with the immunoSEQ multiplex PCR assay. This immuneACCESS table, as held by TCRdb, lists in-frame sequences with V and J called but not all clones. Of the missing ones, under half trace to an unresolved V gene in checked studies; the others have no known cause. The sample data list 25,000 to 35,000 clones, and around 93% of these were observed just once. The top ten clones comprise about 2% of the sample. Sequenced sample: PBMCs. These receptor sequences come from a man under 40 with multiple sclerosis.

The rearrangement joins TRBV10-1 to TRBJ2-3; TRBD1 is a possible D gene (6 bases). Between the trimmed V and J ends, which lost 2 bases and 2 bases, there was a span of 11 bases. The CDR3 is made up of 15 amino acids. In germline, CDR1 is WNHNN, CDR2 SYGVQD (reference sequence). CDR3 sequence (DNA): TGCGCCAGCAGTGAGGGACAGTTGAACACAGATACGCAGTATTTT. This codes for CASSEGQLNTDTQYF.

The chain uses TRBV19 and TRBJ2-3; D is possibly TRBD1 (6 bases). The CDR3 runs 13 residues. V dropped 5 bases and J dropped 6 bases, with 12 bases sitting between them. Germline V gives CDR1 LNHDA, CDR2 SQIVND (reference sequence). In nucleotides, the CDR3 is TGTGCCAGTAGTCCCCTCCAGGGGGATACGCAGTATTTT. It encodes CASSPLQGDTQYF.

This sequence joins TRBV7-3 and TRBJ2-7; D might be TRBD2 (6 bases). The V gene lost 2 bases and the J gene lost 5 bases, with 16 bases spanning the gap. CDR1 and CDR2 (germline): SGHTA, FQGTGA. The CDR3 spans 15 residues. The DNA of the CDR3 is TGTGCCAGCAGCTTAGGGGCGGGATCGTCCCACGAGCAGTACTTC. Protein sequence: CASSLGAGSSHEQYF.

The CDR3 region has the DNA TGTGCCAGCAGACCCGGGGGAGGGGGGCTCTACGAGCAGTACGTC. This codes for CASRPGGGGLYEQYV. This rearrangement joins TRBV2 to TRBJ2-7, with a tentative D call TRBD2 (7 bases). The CDR3 consists of 15 residues. Germline values: CDR1 SNHLY, CDR2 FYNNEI. Deletions cut 6 bases from V and 3 bases from J, with 18 bases between.

The V gene is TRBV7-8, the J gene TRBJ2-1; 8 bases are a match to TRBD2. Germline CDR1 is SGHVS and CDR2 is FQNEAQ. The CDR3 sequence is 17 residues long. Trimming cost V 1 base and J 8 bases; bases outside gene matches: 13. CDR3 protein: CASSLGPERESLDEQFF. DNA of the CDR3: TGTGCCAGCAGCTTAGGCCCCGAGCGGGAGTCCCTGGATGAGCAGTTCTTC.

Concerning this clone: A read error may produce the germline difference seen at one junction end. The chain carries TRBV5-1 and TRBJ2-7, with D possibly being TRBD1 (5 bases). This CDR3 comprises 13 residues. Germline CDR1 is SGHRS and CDR2 is YFSETQ. CDR3 sequence reads: CASRKTTEAPRDF. The DNA of the CDR3 is TGCGCCAGCAGGAAAACGACAGAGGCCCCCAGGGACTTC.

CDR3 amino acids: CASSVAVTAYGYTF. The CDR3 DNA reads as TGTGCCAGCAGCGTAGCCGTGACAGCCTATGGCTACACCTTC. The chain couples TRBV9 to TRBJ1-2; the D gene is possibly TRBD1 (5 bases). V lost 0 bases to trimming and J lost 4 bases, with 10 bases between them. The germline gives CDR1 SGDLS, CDR2 YYNGEE. The CDR3 contains 14 residues. The full variable domain, in which reference TRBV9 and TRBJ1-2 provide the parts outside the CDR3, is DSGVTQTPKHLITATGQRVTLRCSPRSGDLSVYWYQQSLDQGLQFLIQYYNGEERAKGNILERFSAQQFPDLHSELNLSSLELGDSALYFCASSVAVTAYGYTFGSGTRLTVV.

This chain connects TRBV7-2 to TRBJ2-1; 11 nucleotides line up with TRBD2. Germline loops: CDR1 SGHTA, CDR2 FQGNSA. With 3 bases clipped from V and 8 bases from J, the junction kept 9 bases outside the gene matches. This CDR3 has 16 residues. The CDR3 DNA sequence: TGTGCCAGCAGCTTGCGACTAGCGGGACCGTTGGATGAGCAGTTCTTC. The encoded protein is CASSLRLAGPLDEQFF.

This chain uses TRBV30 with TRBJ2-7; no clear D. There are 12 residues in the CDR3. Trimming shortened V by 0 bases and J by 2 bases, and 5 bases separated the two germline ends. CDR1 and CDR2 (germline): GTSNPN, SVGIG (reference sequence). CDR3 in amino acids: CAWSVSTYEQYF. CDR3 DNA sequence: TGTGCCTGGAGTGTATCCACCTACGAGCAGTACTTC.

V usage is TRBV7-9 and J usage is TRBJ2-3; D is unclear. Germline V gene lookup returns CDR1 SEHNR and CDR2 FQNEAQ (reference sequence). The CDR3 is 16 amino acids. Trimming left V 5 bases short and J 4 bases short, with 19 bases between. CDR3 protein: CASSRVSGSGADTQYF. The CDR3 DNA follows: TGTGCCAGCAGCAGGGTCTCCGGATCCGGTGCAGATACGCAGTATTTT.

The chain combines TRBV19 with TRBJ1-2; D is unresolved. V was shortened by 6 bases and J by 6 bases, with 8 bases between the two germline ends. The V gene's germline CDR1 is LNHDA and CDR2 SQIVND (reference sequence). CDR3 size: 11 residues. CDR3 sequence: CASSSQNGYTF. The CDR3 region has the DNA TGTGCCAGTAGCAGCCAGAATGGCTACACCTTC.

The J gene is TRBJ1-1, the V gene TRBV19, with D possibly being TRBD1 (5 bases). Germline V CDR1 and CDR2: LNHDA, SQIVND (reference sequence). V lost 4 bases to trimming and J lost 1 base, with 13 bases between them. The CDR3 has 15 amino acids. DNA of the CDR3: TGTGCCAGTAGTACCTCGGGGGTGAGGAACACTGAAGCTTTCTTT. Protein product: CASSTSGVRNTEAFF.

The DNA for the CDR3 is TGCGCCAGCAGCCCTCGGACAGGGGGCGTTAACGTTGAGTTCTTC. Amino acids: CASSPRTGGVNVEFF. The J gene is TRBJ2-1, the V gene TRBV5-1; TRBD1 matches at 11 bases. The V segment lost 4 bases and the J segment 14 bases; nucleotides outside the gene matches: 14. The CDR3 length is 15 residues. Germline-derived CDR1 and CDR2 are SGHRS and YFSETQ.

CDR3 in DNA: TGTGCCAGCAGCTTCGTCGGGACAAGGCAGTACTTC. Translated, it gives CASSFVGTRQYF. The chain recombines TRBV7-2 with TRBJ2-7; weak D call: TRBD1 (6 bases). CDR1 SGHTA and CDR2 FQGNSA come from the germline V gene. The CDR3 is made up of 12 amino acids. Between the trimmed V and J ends, which lost 3 bases and 9 bases, there was a span of 12 bases.